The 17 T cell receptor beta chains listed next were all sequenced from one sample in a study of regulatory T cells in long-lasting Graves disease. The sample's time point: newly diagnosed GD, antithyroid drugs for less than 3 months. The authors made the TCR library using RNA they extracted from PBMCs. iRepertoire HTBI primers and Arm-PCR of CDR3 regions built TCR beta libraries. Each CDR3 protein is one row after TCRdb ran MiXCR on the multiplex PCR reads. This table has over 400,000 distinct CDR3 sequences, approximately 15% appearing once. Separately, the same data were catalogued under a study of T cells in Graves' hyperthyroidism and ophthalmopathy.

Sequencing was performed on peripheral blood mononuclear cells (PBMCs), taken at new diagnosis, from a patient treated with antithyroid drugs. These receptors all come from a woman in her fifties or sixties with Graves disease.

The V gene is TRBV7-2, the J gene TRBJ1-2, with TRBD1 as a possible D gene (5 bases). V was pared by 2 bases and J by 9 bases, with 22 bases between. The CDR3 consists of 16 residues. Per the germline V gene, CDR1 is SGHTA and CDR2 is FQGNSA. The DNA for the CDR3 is TGTGCCAGCAGCTTAAGGCGGACTACCGGGGCAGTTCGCTACACCTTC. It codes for CASSLRRTTGAVRYTF.

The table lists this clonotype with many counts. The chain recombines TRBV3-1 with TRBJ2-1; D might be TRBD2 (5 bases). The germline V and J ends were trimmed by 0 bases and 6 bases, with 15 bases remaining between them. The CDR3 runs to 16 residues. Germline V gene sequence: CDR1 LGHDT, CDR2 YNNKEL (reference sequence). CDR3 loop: CASSQESGTSFNEQFF. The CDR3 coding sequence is TGTGCCAGCAGCCAAGAATCCGGAACTAGTTTCAATGAGCAGTTCTTC.

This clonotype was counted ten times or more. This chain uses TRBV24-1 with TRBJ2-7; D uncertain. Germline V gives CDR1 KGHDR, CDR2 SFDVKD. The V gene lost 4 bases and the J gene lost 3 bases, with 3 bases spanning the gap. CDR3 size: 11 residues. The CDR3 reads CATSDDYEQYF. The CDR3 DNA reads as TGTGCCACCAGTGACGACTACGAGCAGTACTTC.

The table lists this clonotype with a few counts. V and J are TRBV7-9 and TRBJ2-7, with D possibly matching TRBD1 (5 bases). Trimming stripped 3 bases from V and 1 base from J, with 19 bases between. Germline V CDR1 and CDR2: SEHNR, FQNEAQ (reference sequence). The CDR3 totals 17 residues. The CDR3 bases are TGTGCCAGCAGCTTTCCCCAGGGCGGATTTACTTCCTACGAGCAGTACTTC. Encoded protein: CASSFPQGGFTSYEQYF.

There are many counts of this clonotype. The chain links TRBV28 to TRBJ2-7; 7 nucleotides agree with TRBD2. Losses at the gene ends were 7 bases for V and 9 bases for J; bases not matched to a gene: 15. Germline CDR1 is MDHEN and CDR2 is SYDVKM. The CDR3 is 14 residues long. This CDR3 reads CASTSGTKMHVQYF. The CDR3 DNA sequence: TGTGCCAGCACAAGCGGGACTAAAATGCACGTGCAGTACTTC.

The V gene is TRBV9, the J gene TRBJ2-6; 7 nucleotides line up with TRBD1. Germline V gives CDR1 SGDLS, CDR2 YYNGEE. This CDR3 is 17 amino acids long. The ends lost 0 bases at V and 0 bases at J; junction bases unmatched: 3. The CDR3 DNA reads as TGTGCCAGCAGCGTAGGACAGGGTAGCTCTGGGGCCAACGTCCTGACTTTC. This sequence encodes CASSVGQGSSGANVLTF.

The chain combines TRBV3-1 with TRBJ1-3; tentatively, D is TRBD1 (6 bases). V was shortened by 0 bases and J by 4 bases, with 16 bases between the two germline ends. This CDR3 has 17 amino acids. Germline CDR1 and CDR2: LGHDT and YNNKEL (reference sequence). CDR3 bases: TGTGCCAGCAGCCAAGAGGGGAACAGGGTGGCCGGAAACACCATATATTTT. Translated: CASSQEGNRVAGNTIYF.

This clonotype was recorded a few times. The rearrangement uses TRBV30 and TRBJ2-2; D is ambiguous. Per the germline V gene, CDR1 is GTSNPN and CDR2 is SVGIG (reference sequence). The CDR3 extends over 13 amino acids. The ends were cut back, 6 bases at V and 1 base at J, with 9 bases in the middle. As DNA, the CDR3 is TGTGCCTGCCTACGAGGGAACACCGGGGAGCTGTTTTTT. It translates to CACLRGNTGELFF. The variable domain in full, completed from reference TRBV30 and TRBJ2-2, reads SQTIHQWPATLVQPVGSPLSLECTVEGTSNPNLYWYRQAAGRGLQLLFYSVGIGQISSEVPQNLSASRPQDRQFILSSKKLLLSDSGFYLCACLRGNTGELFFGEGSRLTVL.

CDR3 bases: TGTGCCAGCAGCGTAGGGGAGGAGACGGAAGCCTACGAGCAGTACTTC. It encodes CASSVGEETEAYEQYF. V usage is TRBV9 and J usage is TRBJ2-7, with D perhaps matching TRBD2 (6 bases). The CDR3 sequence is 16 residues long. CDR1 SGDLS and CDR2 YYNGEE come from the germline V gene. V lost 0 bases and J lost 2, with 15 bases in between.

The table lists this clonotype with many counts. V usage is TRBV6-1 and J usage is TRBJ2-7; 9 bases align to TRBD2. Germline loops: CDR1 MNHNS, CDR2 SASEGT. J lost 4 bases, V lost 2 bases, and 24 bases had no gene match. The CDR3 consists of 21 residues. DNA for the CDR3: TGTGCCAGCAGTGAAATACCGAGATTCCTAGCGGGACCTATCGAACCGTACGAGCAGTACTTC. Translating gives CASSEIPRFLAGPIEPYEQYF.

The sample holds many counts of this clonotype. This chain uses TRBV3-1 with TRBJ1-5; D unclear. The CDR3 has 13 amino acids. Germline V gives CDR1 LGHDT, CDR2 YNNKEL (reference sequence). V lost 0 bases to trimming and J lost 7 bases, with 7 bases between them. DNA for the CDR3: TGTGCCAGCAGCCAAGATCTCCTGCAGCCCCAGCATTTT. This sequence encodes CASSQDLLQPQHF.

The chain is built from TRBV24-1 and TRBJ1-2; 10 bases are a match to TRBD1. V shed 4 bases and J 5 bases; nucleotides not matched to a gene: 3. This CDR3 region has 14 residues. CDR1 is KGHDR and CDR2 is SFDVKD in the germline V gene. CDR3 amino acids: CATSEAGQGYGYTF. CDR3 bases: TGTGCCACCAGTGAGGCGGGACAGGGGTATGGCTACACCTTC.

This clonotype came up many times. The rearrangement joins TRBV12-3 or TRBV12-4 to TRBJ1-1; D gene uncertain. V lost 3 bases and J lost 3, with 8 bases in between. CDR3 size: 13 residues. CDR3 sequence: CASSFGGYTEAFF. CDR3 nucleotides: TGTGCCAGCAGTTTTGGAGGGTACACTGAAGCTTTCTTT.

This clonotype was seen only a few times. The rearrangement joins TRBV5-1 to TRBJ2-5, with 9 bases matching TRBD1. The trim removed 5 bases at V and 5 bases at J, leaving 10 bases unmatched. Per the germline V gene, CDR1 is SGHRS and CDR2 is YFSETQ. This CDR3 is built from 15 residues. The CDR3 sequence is CASSFSAQGAETQYF. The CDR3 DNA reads TGCGCCAGCAGTTTTTCAGCACAGGGGGCTGAGACCCAGTACTTC.

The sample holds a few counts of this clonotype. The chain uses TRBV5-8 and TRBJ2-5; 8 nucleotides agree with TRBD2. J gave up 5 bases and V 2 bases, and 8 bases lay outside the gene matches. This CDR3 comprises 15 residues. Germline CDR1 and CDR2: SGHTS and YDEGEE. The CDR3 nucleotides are TGTGCCAGCAGCTTTGGGCTAGCGGGTCACGAGACCCAGTACTTC. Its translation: CASSFGLAGHETQYF.

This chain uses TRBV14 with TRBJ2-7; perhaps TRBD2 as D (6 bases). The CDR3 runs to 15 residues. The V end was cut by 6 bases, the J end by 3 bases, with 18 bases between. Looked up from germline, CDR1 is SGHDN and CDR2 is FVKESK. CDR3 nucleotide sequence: TGTGCCAGCAGTCTTACGGGACTCGGACTCTACGAGCAGTACTTC. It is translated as CASSLTGLGLYEQYF.

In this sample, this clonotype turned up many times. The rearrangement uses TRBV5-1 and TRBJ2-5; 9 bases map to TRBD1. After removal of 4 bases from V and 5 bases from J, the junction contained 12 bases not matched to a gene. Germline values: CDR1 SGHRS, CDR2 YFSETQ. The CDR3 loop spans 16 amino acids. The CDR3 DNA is TGCGCCAGCAGCCGGGGGGTGACAGGGGGATCGGAGACCCAGTACTTC. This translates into CASSRGVTGGSETQYF.